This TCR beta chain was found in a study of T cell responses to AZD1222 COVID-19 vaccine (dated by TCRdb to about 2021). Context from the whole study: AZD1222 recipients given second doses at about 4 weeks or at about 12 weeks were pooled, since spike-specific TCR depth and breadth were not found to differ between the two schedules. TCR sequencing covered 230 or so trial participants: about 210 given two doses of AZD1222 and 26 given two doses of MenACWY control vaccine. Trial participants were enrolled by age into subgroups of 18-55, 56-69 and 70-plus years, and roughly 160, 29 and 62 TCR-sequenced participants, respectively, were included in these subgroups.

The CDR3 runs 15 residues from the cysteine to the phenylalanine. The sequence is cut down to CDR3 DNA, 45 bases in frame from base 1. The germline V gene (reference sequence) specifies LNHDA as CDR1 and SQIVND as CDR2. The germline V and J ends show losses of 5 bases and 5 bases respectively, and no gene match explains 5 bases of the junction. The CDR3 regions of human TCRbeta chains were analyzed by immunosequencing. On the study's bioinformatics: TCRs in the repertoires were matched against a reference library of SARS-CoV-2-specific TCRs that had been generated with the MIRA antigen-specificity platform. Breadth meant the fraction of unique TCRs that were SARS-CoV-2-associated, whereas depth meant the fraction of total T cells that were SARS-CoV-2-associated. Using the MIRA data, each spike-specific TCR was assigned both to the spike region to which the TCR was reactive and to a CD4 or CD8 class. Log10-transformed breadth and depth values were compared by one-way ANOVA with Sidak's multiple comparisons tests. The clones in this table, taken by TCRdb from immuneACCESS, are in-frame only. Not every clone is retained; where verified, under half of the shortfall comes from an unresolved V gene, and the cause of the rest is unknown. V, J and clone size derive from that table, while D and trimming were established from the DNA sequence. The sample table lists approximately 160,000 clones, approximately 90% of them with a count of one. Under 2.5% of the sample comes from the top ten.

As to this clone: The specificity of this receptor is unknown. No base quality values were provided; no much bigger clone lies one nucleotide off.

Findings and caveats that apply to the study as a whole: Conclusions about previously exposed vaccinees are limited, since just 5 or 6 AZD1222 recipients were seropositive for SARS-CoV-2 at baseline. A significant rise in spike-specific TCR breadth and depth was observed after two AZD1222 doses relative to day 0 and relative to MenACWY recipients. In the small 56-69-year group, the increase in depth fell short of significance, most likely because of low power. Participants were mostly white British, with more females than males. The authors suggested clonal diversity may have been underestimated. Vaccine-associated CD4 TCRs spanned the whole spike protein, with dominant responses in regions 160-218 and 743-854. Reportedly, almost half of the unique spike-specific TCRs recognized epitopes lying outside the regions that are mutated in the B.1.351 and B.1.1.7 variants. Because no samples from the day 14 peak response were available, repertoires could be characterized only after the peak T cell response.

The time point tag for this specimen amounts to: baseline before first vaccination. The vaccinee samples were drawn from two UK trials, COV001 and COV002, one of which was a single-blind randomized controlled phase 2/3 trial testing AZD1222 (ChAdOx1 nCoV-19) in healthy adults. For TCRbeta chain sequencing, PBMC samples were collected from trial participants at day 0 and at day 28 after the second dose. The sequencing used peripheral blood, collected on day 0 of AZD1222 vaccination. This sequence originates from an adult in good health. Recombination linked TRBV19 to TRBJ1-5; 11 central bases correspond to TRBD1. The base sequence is TGTGCCAGTAGTCCCCGGACAGGGGGCTATCAGCCCCAGCATTTT. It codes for CASSPRTGGYQPQHF.